Listed below are T cell receptor beta chains from one sample, sequenced in a study of cytomegalovirus exposure and HLA in healthy donors. TCRdb's copy holds only in-frame clones and misses some; the assay was immunoSEQ multiplex PCR. The sample lists 120,000 or so clones, about 74% occurring once. Input material: PBMCs. The receptors were sampled from a man aged 25-45 years in good health and CMV-seronegative. CDR3s leave out the opening cysteine and the closing phenylalanine or tryptophan. Clone size, where shown, is once, few, many, or a class for clones that have expanded.

cdr3_length: 12; j_call: TRBJ2-3; v_call: TRBV7-2; clone_size: -; cdr3_aa: ASSLGAGKDTQY
cdr3_length: 14; j_call: TRBJ2-3; v_call: TRBV5-1; clone_size: -; cdr3_aa: ASSLGLLPSTDTQY
cdr3_length: 15; j_call: TRBJ2-2; v_call: TRBV4-1; clone_size: -; cdr3_aa: ASSQDRAGSNTGELF
cdr3_length: 10; j_call: TRBJ1-1; v_call: TRBV4-3; clone_size: -; cdr3_aa: ASSHMNTEAF
cdr3_length: 13; j_call: TRBJ1-2; v_call: TRBV6-5; clone_size: -; cdr3_aa: ASSYSHNGGYGYT
cdr3_length: 13; j_call: -; v_call: TRBV6-5; clone_size: -; cdr3_aa: ASTTGLAGPYEQY
cdr3_length: 12; j_call: TRBJ2-5; v_call: TRBV5-4; clone_size: -; cdr3_aa: ASSFRQVAGEQY
cdr3_length: 9; j_call: TRBJ2-7; v_call: TRBV6-6; clone_size: -; cdr3_aa: ASSPSYEQY
cdr3_length: 13; j_call: TRBJ1-5; v_call: TRBV19; clone_size: -; cdr3_aa: ASSIAGRSNQPQH
cdr3_length: 14; j_call: TRBJ1-2; v_call: TRBV5-1; clone_size: -; cdr3_aa: ASSLVSRDNHYGYT
cdr3_length: 14; j_call: TRBJ1-3; v_call: TRBV4-2; clone_size: -; cdr3_aa: ASSQDYWSSGNTIY
cdr3_length: 12; j_call: TRBJ1-1; v_call: TRBV7-8; clone_size: -; cdr3_aa: ASSLVQVGTEAF
cdr3_length: 12; j_call: TRBJ2-2; v_call: TRBV5-5; clone_size: -; cdr3_aa: ASSLTQGTGELF
cdr3_length: 13; j_call: TRBJ1-4; v_call: TRBV13; clone_size: -; cdr3_aa: ASSLKTAGDEKLF
cdr3_length: 14; j_call: -; v_call: TRBV5-1; clone_size: -; cdr3_aa: ASSPLVVQGSNEQY
cdr3_length: 11; j_call: TRBJ2-5; v_call: TRBV5-1; clone_size: few; cdr3_aa: ASSIEGVETQY
cdr3_length: 10; j_call: TRBJ1-2; v_call: TRBV7-2; clone_size: -; cdr3_aa: ASSLDSYGYT
cdr3_length: 11; j_call: TRBJ2-1; v_call: TRBV5-1; clone_size: -; cdr3_aa: ASGQYTGNEQF
cdr3_length: 12; j_call: TRBJ1-3; v_call: TRBV5-6; clone_size: -; cdr3_aa: ASSLQFSGNTIY
cdr3_length: 13; j_call: TRBJ1-2; v_call: TRBV4-2; clone_size: few; cdr3_aa: ASSQDGTGIYGYT
cdr3_length: 13; j_call: TRBJ2-1; v_call: TRBV2; clone_size: -; cdr3_aa: ASSEVRGEYNEQF
cdr3_length: 11; j_call: TRBJ2-1; v_call: TRBV5-4; clone_size: -; cdr3_aa: ASVPQGGGEQF
cdr3_length: 15; j_call: TRBJ2-4; v_call: TRBV15; clone_size: -; cdr3_aa: ATSNIEGSDWGDIQY
cdr3_length: 11; j_call: TRBJ2-3; v_call: TRBV19; clone_size: few; cdr3_aa: ASSIAGVNTQY
cdr3_length: 15; j_call: -; v_call: TRBV5-1; clone_size: -; cdr3_aa: ASSLAHMAVFSYEQY
cdr3_length: 14; j_call: TRBJ1-1; v_call: TRBV7-2; clone_size: -; cdr3_aa: ASSLGRGGVNTEAF
cdr3_length: 13; j_call: TRBJ2-7; v_call: TRBV14; clone_size: -; cdr3_aa: ASSRTGISTREQY
cdr3_length: 12; j_call: TRBJ1-2; v_call: TRBV5-6; clone_size: -; cdr3_aa: ASSLVWLQYGYT
cdr3_length: 13; j_call: TRBJ2-7; v_call: TRBV11-1; clone_size: -; cdr3_aa: ASSLQGGSSYEQY
cdr3_length: 13; j_call: TRBJ1-5; v_call: TRBV2; clone_size: -; cdr3_aa: ASRRRLGSNQPQH
cdr3_length: 12; j_call: TRBJ2-7; v_call: TRBV27; clone_size: once; cdr3_aa: ASSIKTSGYEQY
cdr3_length: 15; j_call: TRBJ1-2; v_call: TRBV9; clone_size: -; cdr3_aa: ASSLRGQGVSNYGYT
cdr3_length: 13; j_call: TRBJ2-1; v_call: TRBV6-5; clone_size: -; cdr3_aa: ASSPPTGTYNEQF
cdr3_length: 14; j_call: TRBJ2-2; v_call: TRBV7-2; clone_size: -; cdr3_aa: ASSLNPRRETGELF
cdr3_length: 14; j_call: TRBJ1-1; v_call: TRBV27; clone_size: -; cdr3_aa: ASSSLTARLSTEAF
cdr3_length: 12; j_call: TRBJ1-2; v_call: TRBV7-2; clone_size: -; cdr3_aa: ASSLRSGDYGYT
cdr3_length: 13; j_call: -; v_call: TRBV19; clone_size: -; cdr3_aa: ASSIGRLGRDEQY
cdr3_length: 8; j_call: TRBJ1-1; v_call: TRBV20-1; clone_size: -; cdr3_aa: SAREGGAF
cdr3_length: 14; j_call: TRBJ2-2; v_call: TRBV7-9; clone_size: -; cdr3_aa: ASSTGLDSGTGELF
cdr3_length: 11; j_call: TRBJ1-1; v_call: TRBV10-1; clone_size: few; cdr3_aa: ASRAGGNTEAF
cdr3_length: 12; j_call: TRBJ1-6; v_call: TRBV30; clone_size: -; cdr3_aa: AWALGQYNSPLH
cdr3_length: 12; j_call: TRBJ2-3; v_call: TRBV18; clone_size: -; cdr3_aa: ASSPWQGKDTQY
cdr3_length: 13; j_call: TRBJ1-5; v_call: TRBV4-1; clone_size: once; cdr3_aa: ASSQNRDSNQPQH
cdr3_length: 16; j_call: TRBJ1-4; v_call: TRBV15; clone_size: few; cdr3_aa: ATRKGQTRTATNEKLF
cdr3_length: 13; j_call: TRBJ2-1; v_call: TRBV7-9; clone_size: few; cdr3_aa: ASSLVDAGRNEQF
cdr3_length: 13; j_call: TRBJ1-5; v_call: TRBV11-2; clone_size: -; cdr3_aa: ASSSPTGRNQPQH
cdr3_length: 13; j_call: TRBJ1-2; v_call: TRBV5-1; clone_size: -; cdr3_aa: ASSLTGTGWRGYT